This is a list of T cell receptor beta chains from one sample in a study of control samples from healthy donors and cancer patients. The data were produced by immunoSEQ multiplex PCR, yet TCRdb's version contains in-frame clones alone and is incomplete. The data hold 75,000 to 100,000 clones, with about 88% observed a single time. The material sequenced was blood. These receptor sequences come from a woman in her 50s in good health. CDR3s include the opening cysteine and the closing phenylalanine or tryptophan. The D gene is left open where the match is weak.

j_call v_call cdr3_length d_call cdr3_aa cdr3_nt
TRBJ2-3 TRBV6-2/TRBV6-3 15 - CASSSLGVATDTQYF TGTGCCAGCAGCAGTCTGGGCGTCGCCACAGATACGCAGTATTTT
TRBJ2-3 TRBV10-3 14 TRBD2 CAISETSGTDTQYF TGTGCCATCAGTGAGACTAGCGGCACAGATACGCAGTATTTT
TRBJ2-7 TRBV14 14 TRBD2 CASSRKTSAYEQYF TGTGCCAGCAGCCGGAAAACTAGCGCCTACGAGCAGTACTTC
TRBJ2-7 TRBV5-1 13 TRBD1 CASRGQESYEQYF TGCGCCAGCAGGGGACAGGAAAGCTACGAGCAGTACTTC
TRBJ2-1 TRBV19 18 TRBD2 CASSMRASGRAGYNEQFF TGTGCCAGTAGTATGAGGGCTAGCGGGAGGGCCGGGTACAATGAGCAGTTCTTC
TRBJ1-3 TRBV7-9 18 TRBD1 CASSFGYQTGATGNTIYF TGTGCCAGCAGCTTTGGATACCAGACAGGGGCCACTGGAAACACCATATATTTT
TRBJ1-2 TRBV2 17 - CASSAGRGRHANYGYTF TGTGCCAGCAGCGCCGGAAGAGGGAGGCACGCTAACTATGGCTACACCTTC
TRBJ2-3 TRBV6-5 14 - CASSYSGSTDTQYF TGTGCCAGCAGTTACTCAGGTAGCACAGATACGCAGTATTTT
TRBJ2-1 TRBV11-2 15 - CASSLLRDFTGEQFF TGTGCCAGCAGCTTACTCAGGGATTTTACGGGTGAGCAGTTCTTC
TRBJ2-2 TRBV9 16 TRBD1 CASSAGDRGVGGELFF TGTGCCAGCAGCGCAGGAGACAGGGGGGTGGGCGGGGAGCTGTTTTTT
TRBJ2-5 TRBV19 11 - CASSPGTAYYF TGTGCCAGTAGCCCGGGGACCGCGTATTACTTC
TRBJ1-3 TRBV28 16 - CASSFSGASSGNTIYF TGTGCCAGCAGTTTCTCGGGGGCCAGCTCTGGAAACACCATATATTTT
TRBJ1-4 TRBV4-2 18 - CASSQSLQVQGTNEKLFF TGTGCCAGCAGCCAATCGTTGCAGGTCCAGGGCACTAATGAAAAACTGTTTTTT
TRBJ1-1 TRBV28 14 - CASSLIYGYSEAFF TGTGCCAGCAGTTTAATCTATGGATATAGTGAAGCTTTCTTT
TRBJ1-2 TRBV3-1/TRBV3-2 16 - CASSQDTADALYGYTF TGTGCCAGCAGCCAAGATACAGCAGATGCCCTCTATGGCTACACCTTC
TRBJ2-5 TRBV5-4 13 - CASSLDSQETQYF TGTGCCAGCAGCTTGGACAGCCAAGAGACCCAGTACTTC
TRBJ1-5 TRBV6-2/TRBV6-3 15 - CASSSYRDSNQPQHF TGTGCCAGCAGTTCCTACCGAGATAGCAATCAGCCCCAGCATTTT
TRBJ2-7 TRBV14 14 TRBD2 CASSQVQTSSEQYF TGTGCCAGCAGCCAAGTACAGACTAGCTCCGAGCAGTACTTC
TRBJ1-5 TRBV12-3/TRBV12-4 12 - CASSLGFQPQHF TGTGCCAGCAGTCTCGGTTTTCAGCCCCAGCATTTT
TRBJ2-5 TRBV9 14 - CASSVRGAQETQYF TGTGCCAGCAGCGTTCGGGGGGCGCAAGAGACCCAGTACTTC
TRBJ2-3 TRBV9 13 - CASSDGGWDTQYF TGTGCCAGCAGCGACGGGGGATGGGATACGCAGTATTTT